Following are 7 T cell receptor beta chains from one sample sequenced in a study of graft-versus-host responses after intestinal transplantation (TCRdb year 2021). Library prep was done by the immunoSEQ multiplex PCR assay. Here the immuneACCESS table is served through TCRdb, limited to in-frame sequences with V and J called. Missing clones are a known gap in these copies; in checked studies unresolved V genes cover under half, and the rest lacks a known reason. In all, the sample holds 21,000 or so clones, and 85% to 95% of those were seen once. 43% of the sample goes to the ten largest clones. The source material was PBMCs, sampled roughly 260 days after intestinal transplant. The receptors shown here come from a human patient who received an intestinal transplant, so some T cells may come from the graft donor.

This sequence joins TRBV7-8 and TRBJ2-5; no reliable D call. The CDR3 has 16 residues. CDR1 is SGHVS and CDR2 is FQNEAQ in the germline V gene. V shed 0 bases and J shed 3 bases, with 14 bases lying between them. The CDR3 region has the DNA TGTGCCAGCAGCTTAGCCGCCTCTCTAGGTGAAGAGACCCAGTACTTC. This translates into CASSLAASLGEETQYF.

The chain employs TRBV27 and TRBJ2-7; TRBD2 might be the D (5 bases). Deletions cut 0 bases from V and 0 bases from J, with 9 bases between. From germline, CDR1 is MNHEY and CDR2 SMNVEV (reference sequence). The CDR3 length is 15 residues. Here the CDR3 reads CASSLSPGSSYEQYF. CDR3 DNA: TGTGCCAGCAGTTTATCCCCGGGAAGCTCCTACGAGCAGTACTTC.

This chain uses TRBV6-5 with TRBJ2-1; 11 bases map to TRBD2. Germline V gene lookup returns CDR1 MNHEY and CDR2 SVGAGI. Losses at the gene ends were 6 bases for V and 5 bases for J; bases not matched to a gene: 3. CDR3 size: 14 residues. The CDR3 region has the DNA TGTGCCAGCAGCCCGACTAGCGGGGACAATGAGCAGTTCTTC. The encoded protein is CASSPTSGDNEQFF.

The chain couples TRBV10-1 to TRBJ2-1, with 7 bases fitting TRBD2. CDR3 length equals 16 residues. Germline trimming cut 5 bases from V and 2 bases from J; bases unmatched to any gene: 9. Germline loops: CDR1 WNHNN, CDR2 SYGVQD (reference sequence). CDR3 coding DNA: TGCGCCAGCAGTAGTGGGCGTGGGAGGGCCTACAATGAGCAGTTCTTC. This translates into CASSSGRGRAYNEQFF.

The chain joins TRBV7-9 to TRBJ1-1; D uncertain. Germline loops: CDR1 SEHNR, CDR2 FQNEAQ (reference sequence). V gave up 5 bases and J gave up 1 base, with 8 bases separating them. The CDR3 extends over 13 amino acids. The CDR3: CASSANQNTEAFF. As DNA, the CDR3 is TGTGCCAGCAGCGCAAATCAGAACACTGAAGCTTTCTTT.

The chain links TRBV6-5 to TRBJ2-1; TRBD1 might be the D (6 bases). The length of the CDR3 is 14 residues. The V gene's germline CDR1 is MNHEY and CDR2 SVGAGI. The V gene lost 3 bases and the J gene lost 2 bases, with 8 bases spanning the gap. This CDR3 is CASSYRTAYNEQFF. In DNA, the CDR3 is TGTGCCAGCAGTTATCGGACAGCCTACAATGAGCAGTTCTTC.

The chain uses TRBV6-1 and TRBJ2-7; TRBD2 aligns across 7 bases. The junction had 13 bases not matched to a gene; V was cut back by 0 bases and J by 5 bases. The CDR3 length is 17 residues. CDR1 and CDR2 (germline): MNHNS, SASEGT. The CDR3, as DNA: TGTGCCAGCAGTGAAGCGGCCGGGGTACGGGGGGTGGACGAGCAGTACTTC. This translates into CASSEAAGVRGVDEQYF.